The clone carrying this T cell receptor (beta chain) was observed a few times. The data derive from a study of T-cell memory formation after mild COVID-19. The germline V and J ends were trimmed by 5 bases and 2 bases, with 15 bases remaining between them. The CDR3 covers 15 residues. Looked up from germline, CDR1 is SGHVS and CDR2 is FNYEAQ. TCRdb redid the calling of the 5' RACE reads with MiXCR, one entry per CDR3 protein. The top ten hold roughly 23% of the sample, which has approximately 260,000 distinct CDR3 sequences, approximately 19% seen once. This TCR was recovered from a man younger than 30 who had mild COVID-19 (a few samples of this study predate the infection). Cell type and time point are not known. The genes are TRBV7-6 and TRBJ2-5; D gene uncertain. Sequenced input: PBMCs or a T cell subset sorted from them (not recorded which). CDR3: CASSPVFRAQETQYF. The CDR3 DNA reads TGTGCCAGCAGCCCCGTTTTTAGGGCGCAAGAGACCCAGTACTTC.